What follows describes a single TCR beta chain. This entry belongs to a study of monozygotic twins with inflammatory bowel disease. TCRdb reanalyzed the 5' RACE reads and collapses them to one entry per CDR3 protein, without DNA. The record lists 400,000 to 500,000 distinct CDR3 sequences, of which the ten most abundant hold approximately 2.3%. This clonotype was obtained from a human donor with ulcerative colitis or Crohn's disease, or a healthy co-twin of an affected twin (not recorded which). The sample comprised blood.

CDR3 residues: CASSSRLGGTNEQFF. The chain combines TRBV4-3 with TRBJ2-1; TCRdb selects TRBD2, and the lack of DNA leaves this call unchecked. Looked up from germline, CDR1 is LGHNA and CDR2 is YSLEER. CDR3 size: 15 residues.